Below are 29 T cell receptor beta chains sequenced from a single sample in a study of early T cells in non-severe SARS-CoV-2 infection. Using its own MiXCR run on the 5' RACE reads, TCRdb lists one record per CDR3 protein. The top ten hold 4.2% of the sample, which has just under 65,000 distinct CDR3 sequences, around 12% seen once. The sequenced material came from whole blood. The receptors come from an adult who was a healthcare worker with PCR-confirmed SARS-CoV-2 infection or an uninfected control (not recorded which).

The chain links TRBV18 to TRBJ2-7; tentatively, D is TRBD1 (6 bases). CDR1 and CDR2 (germline): KGHSH, LQKENI. The CDR3 length is 13 residues. V dropped 5 bases and J dropped 5 bases, with 13 bases sitting between them. The chain's CDR3 is CASSRNRADEQYF. In DNA, the CDR3 is TGTGCCAGCTCAAGGAACAGGGCGGACGAGCAGTACTTC.

This clonotype was counted ten times or more. The DNA of the CDR3 is TGTGCCAGCAGTCCCGGAGTTACGGCTAATGAAAAACTGTTTTTT. It codes for CASSPGVTANEKLFF. This chain uses TRBV12-3 or TRBV12-4 with TRBJ1-4; D is undetermined. The CDR3 is 15 amino acids. V was trimmed by 5 bases and J by 3 bases, leaving 13 bases between them.

This clonotype has more than one count but fewer than ten. The chain combines TRBV20-1 with TRBJ1-5; the D is unclear. Germline V CDR1 and CDR2: DFQATT, SNEGSKA (reference sequence). The CDR3 has 16 amino acids. V lost 0 bases and J lost 3, with 15 bases in between. In nucleotides, the CDR3 is TGCAGTGCTAGAGATGGCACAGCAGCTCACAATCAGCCCCAGCATTTT. It is translated as CSARDGTAAHNQPQHF.

This clonotype has at least ten counts. The chain uses TRBV14 and TRBJ1-6; the D is unclear. The germline V gene has CDR1 SGHDN and CDR2 FVKESK. CDR3 length: 15 residues. Deletions cut 3 bases from V and 2 bases from J, with 8 bases between. The CDR3 sequence is CASSQSPAYNSPLHF. CDR3 sequence (DNA): TGTGCCAGCAGCCAGAGCCCCGCCTATAATTCACCCCTCCACTTT.

V and J are TRBV29-1 and TRBJ2-2; D is uncertain. V lost 4 bases, J lost 0 bases, and 9 bases lay in between. This CDR3 comprises 14 residues. Germline CDR1 reads SQVTM; CDR2 reads ANQGSEA. CDR3 protein: CSVGEQANTGELFF. The DNA for the CDR3 is TGCAGCGTTGGCGAACAAGCGAACACCGGGGAGCTGTTTTTT.

The V gene is TRBV11-2, the J gene TRBJ2-5; 10 bases fit TRBD1. Looked up from germline, CDR1 is SGHAT and CDR2 is FQNNGV. The CDR3 is 16 residues long. J gave up 3 bases and V 4 bases, and 8 bases lay outside the gene matches. DNA of the CDR3: TGTGCCAGCAGCTCCGGGACAGGGGCCATGAAAGAGACCCAGTACTTC. Amino acid sequence: CASSSGTGAMKETQYF.

This clonotype was detected a few times. The chain carries TRBV20-1 and TRBJ2-1; 10 nucleotides line up with TRBD2. Per the germline V gene, CDR1 is DFQATT and CDR2 is SNEGSKA (reference sequence). The CDR3 sequence is 17 residues long. Losses at the gene ends were 0 bases for V and 0 bases for J; bases not matched to a gene: 5. CDR3 loop: CSARDPLAGRSYNEQFF. The CDR3 nucleotides are TGCAGTGCTAGAGACCCACTAGCGGGGCGCTCCTACAATGAGCAGTTCTTC.

The genes are TRBV4-1 and TRBJ2-3, with 9 nucleotides matching TRBD2. Germline CDR1 MGHRA, CDR2 YSYEKL. The CDR3 covers 15 residues. V lost 4 bases and J lost 5; bases outside the gene matches: 7. DNA for the CDR3: TGCGCCAGCAGCCTGACGCGGGGGGGCAGAGATACGCAGTATTTT. Translation: CASSLTRGGRDTQYF.

This clonotype was detected a few times. The rearrangement uses TRBV11-2 and TRBJ2-7; a possible D gene is TRBD1 (5 bases). V was trimmed by 5 bases and J by 2 bases, leaving 16 bases between them. Germline CDR1 reads SGHAT; CDR2 reads FQNNGV. CDR3 size: 15 residues. For the CDR3, the DNA is TGTGCCAGCAGCCCACGAGCAGGGTCCCCCTACGAGCAGTACTTC. Translated, it gives CASSPRAGSPYEQYF.

The CDR3 region is CASSLFYEQYF. The CDR3 coding sequence is TGTGCCAGCAGCCTCTTCTACGAGCAGTACTTC. This chain uses TRBV7-2 with TRBJ2-7; D not certain. Looked up from germline, CDR1 is SGHTA and CDR2 is FQGNSA. Trimming left V 5 bases short and J 3 bases short, with 5 bases between. This CDR3 spans 11 amino acids.

This clonotype was recorded at least ten times. The chain has TRBV18 and TRBJ2-5, with no clear D. The length of the CDR3 is 15 residues. V shed 3 bases and J shed 2 bases, with 13 bases lying between them. Germline values: CDR1 KGHSH, CDR2 LQKENI. The CDR3 spells CASSPRTLPQETQYF. CDR3 sequence (DNA): TGTGCCAGCTCACCGCGGACCCTACCTCAAGAGACCCAGTACTTC. The whole variable domain, filled in from reference TRBV18 and TRBJ2-5, reads NAGVMQNPRHLVRRRGQEARLRCSPMKGHSHVYWYRQLPEEGLKFMVYLQKENIIDESGMPKERFSAEFPKEGPSILRIQQVVRGDSAAYFCASSPRTLPQETQYFGPGTRLLVL.

The J gene is TRBJ1-2, the V gene TRBV3-1; D is undetermined. V lost 0 bases, J lost 3 bases, and 8 bases lay in between. This CDR3 has 14 residues. The germline V gene encodes CDR1 LGHDT and CDR2 YNNKEL (reference sequence). CDR3 sequence reads: CASSQDQADYGYTF. The CDR3 nucleotides are TGTGCCAGCAGCCAAGATCAGGCAGACTATGGCTACACCTTC.

There are a few counts of this clonotype. The chain combines TRBV29-1 with TRBJ2-3; TRBD1 agrees at 8 bases. The germline CDR1 and CDR2 sequences are SQVTM and ANQGSEA. The CDR3 extends over 11 amino acids. The ends lost 6 bases at V and 7 bases at J; junction bases unmatched: 3. CDR3 in amino acids: CSVRQGNTQYF. The CDR3 DNA follows: TGCAGCGTACGACAGGGGAATACGCAGTATTTT.

This clonotype was counted ten times or more. This chain links TRBV7-6 with TRBJ2-3; D remains ambiguous. This CDR3 spans 14 amino acids. Trimming shortened V by 4 bases and J by 2 bases, and 10 bases separated the two germline ends. From germline, CDR1 is SGHVS and CDR2 FNYEAQ. The CDR3 spells CASSSGSITDTQYF. The CDR3 nucleotides are TGTGCCAGCAGCTCGGGCAGTATCACAGATACGCAGTATTTT.

This clonotype was counted only a few times. The chain couples TRBV18 to TRBJ2-3; 9 positions match TRBD2. V lost 3 bases to trimming and J lost 5 bases; unmatched junction nucleotides: 6. CDR3 length equals 15 residues. Germline CDR1 reads KGHSH; CDR2 reads LQKENI. The CDR3 sequence: CASSPQAGGIDTQYF. For the CDR3, the DNA is TGTGCCAGCTCACCTCAAGCGGGGGGAATAGATACGCAGTATTTT.

CDR3 loop: CASSLAPGQGRYEQYF. In DNA form, the CDR3 reads TGTGCCAGCAGCTTAGCGCCGGGACAGGGACGCTACGAGCAGTACTTC. This rearrangement joins TRBV7-2 to TRBJ2-7; TRBD1 matches 9 bases. V lost 0 bases to trimming and J lost 3 bases; unmatched junction nucleotides: 6. In germline, CDR1 is SGHTA, CDR2 FQGNSA. CDR3 length equals 16 residues.

This clonotype was seen more than once but under ten times. V gene TRBV4-1 combines with J gene TRBJ1-6, with 9 bases fitting TRBD1. The CDR3 has 15 residues. V was pared by 3 bases and J by 14 bases, with 11 bases of the junction left unmatched. Germline V gene sequence: CDR1 MGHRA, CDR2 YSYEKL. CDR3 protein: CASSQTGGPHSALHF. The CDR3 nucleotides are TGCGCCAGCAGCCAGACAGGGGGTCCCCATTCGGCCCTCCACTTT.

To note about this clonotype: A much larger clone lies one base from this, so it may be a read error. The V gene is TRBV19, the J gene TRBJ1-5; weak D call: TRBD1 (5 bases). There are 12 residues in the CDR3. The germline V gene encodes CDR1 LNHDA and CDR2 SQIVND (reference sequence). CDR3 in amino acids: CAGSTQGQPQHF. CDR3 coding DNA: TGTGCCGGTAGTACCCAGGGCCAGCCCCAGCATTTT.

This clonotype was counted a few times. This sequence joins TRBV5-4 and TRBJ2-7; D is possibly TRBD1 (6 bases). The CDR3 covers 13 residues. The germline V gene has CDR1 SGHNT and CDR2 YYREEE (reference sequence). The V gene lost 1 base and the J gene lost 7 bases, with 12 bases spanning the gap. The CDR3 nucleotides are TGTGCCAGCAGCTTGCAGTGGCAGGGGGAGCAGTACTTC. Its translation: CASSLQWQGEQYF.

Only a few counts were recorded for this clonotype. J is TRBJ1-4 and V is TRBV3-1, with D maybe TRBD1 (5 bases). Trimming took 5 bases from V and 8 from J, leaving 12 bases between them. This CDR3 has 13 residues. Germline V gene lookup returns CDR1 LGHDT and CDR2 YNNKEL (reference sequence). CDR3 DNA sequence: TGTGCCAGCAGCGAAGGGAGGGGAGAAAAACTGTTTTTT. This translates into CASSEGRGEKLFF.

The chain is built from TRBV11-2 and TRBJ2-7, with 11 bases that match TRBD2. CDR3 length equals 15 residues. V shed 3 bases and J 4 bases; nucleotides not matched to a gene: 5. Germline V gene data show CDR1 as SGHAT and CDR2 as FQNNGV. The CDR3 loop is CASSFPSGGTYEQYF. For the CDR3, the DNA is TGTGCCAGCAGCTTTCCTAGCGGGGGGACGTACGAGCAGTACTTC. The variable domain in full, completed from reference TRBV11-2 and TRBJ2-7, reads EAGVAQSPRYKIIEKRQSVAFWCNPISGHATLYWYQQILGQGPKLLIQFQNNGVVDDSQLPKDRFSAERLKGVDSTLKIQPAKLEDSAVYLCASSFPSGGTYEQYFGPGTRLTVT.

This clonotype has more than one count but fewer than ten. This sequence joins TRBV12-3 or TRBV12-4 and TRBJ1-5, with 7 bases lining up with TRBD1. The V segment lost 6 bases and the J segment 7 bases; nucleotides outside the gene matches: 3. This CDR3 spans 12 amino acids. CDR3: CASSDRAQPQHF. In nucleotides, the CDR3 is TGTGCCAGCAGCGACAGGGCCCAGCCCCAGCATTTT.

This clonotype was seen more than once but under ten times. V gene TRBV25-1 combines with J gene TRBJ1-6, with unresolved D. The CDR3 is 13 amino acids. Germline values: CDR1 MGHDK, CDR2 SYGVNS. Trimming shortened V by 6 bases and J by 15 bases, and 18 bases separated the two germline ends. CDR3 in DNA: TGTGCCAGCAGCATGGGTTCGATTTCGCTCCTCCACTTT. As protein: CASSMGSISLLHF.

The chain employs TRBV30 and TRBJ1-1; D perhaps matches TRBD1 (6 bases). The CDR3 covers 12 residues. V lost 2 bases to trimming and J lost 11 bases, with 15 bases between them. CDR1 GTSNPN and CDR2 SVGIG come from the germline V gene (reference sequence). The CDR3, as DNA: TGTGCCTGGAGTTCCGGGGGCGAATGGGCTTTCTTT. Translated, it gives CAWSSGGEWAFF.

J is TRBJ2-2 and V is TRBV12-3 or TRBV12-4; no clear D. The CDR3 has 13 residues. Trimming shortened V by 5 bases and J by 7 bases, and 11 bases separated the two germline ends. The CDR3 nucleotides read TGTGCCAGCAGTCCAGGACCTATCGGGGAGCTGTTTTTT. The encoded protein is CASSPGPIGELFF.

This sequence joins TRBV20-1 and TRBJ2-3; TRBD2 matches 10 bases. The germline V gene encodes CDR1 DFQATT and CDR2 SNEGSKA (reference sequence). The CDR3 length is 15 residues. The V gene end was trimmed by 4 bases and the J gene end by 0 bases; junction bases not matched to a gene: 4. CDR3 region: CSAIAGGYSTDTQYF. As DNA, the CDR3 is TGCAGTGCTATAGCGGGGGGATATAGCACAGATACGCAGTATTTT.

The chain links TRBV29-1 to TRBJ2-5; D gene uncertain. V lost 8 bases to trimming and J lost 10 bases, with 23 bases between them. The germline gives CDR1 SQVTM, CDR2 ANQGSEA. The CDR3 runs to 13 residues. The CDR3 loop reads CSSATYRPGDQYF. The CDR3 DNA reads as TGCAGCTCCGCGACGTACCGGCCTGGGGACCAGTACTTC. Complete variable domain (other parts from reference TRBV29-1 and TRBJ2-5): SAVISQKPSRDICQRGTSLTIQCQVDSQVTMMFWYRQQPGQSLTLIATANQGSEATYESGFVIDKFPISRPNLTFSTLTVSNMSPEDSSIYLCSSATYRPGDQYFGPGTRLLVL.

The J gene is TRBJ1-2, the V gene TRBV18, with TRBD1 matching over 8 bases. The CDR3 runs to 12 residues. Germline V lookup: CDR1 KGHSH, CDR2 LQKENI. With 6 bases clipped from V and 6 bases from J, the junction kept 3 bases outside the gene matches. The CDR3 protein is CASSPGGDGYTF. As DNA, the CDR3 is TGTGCCAGCTCTCCAGGGGGCGATGGCTACACCTTC.

V gene TRBV4-1 combines with J gene TRBJ2-5; 8 bases fit TRBD2. CDR1 MGHRA and CDR2 YSYEKL come from the germline V gene. J was trimmed by 2 bases and V by 1 base; bases with no gene match: 9. The CDR3 extends over 17 amino acids. The CDR3 spells CASSQVRSGGPQETQYF. CDR3 nucleotides: TGCGCCAGCAGCCAAGTTAGAAGCGGGGGACCTCAAGAGACCCAGTACTTC.